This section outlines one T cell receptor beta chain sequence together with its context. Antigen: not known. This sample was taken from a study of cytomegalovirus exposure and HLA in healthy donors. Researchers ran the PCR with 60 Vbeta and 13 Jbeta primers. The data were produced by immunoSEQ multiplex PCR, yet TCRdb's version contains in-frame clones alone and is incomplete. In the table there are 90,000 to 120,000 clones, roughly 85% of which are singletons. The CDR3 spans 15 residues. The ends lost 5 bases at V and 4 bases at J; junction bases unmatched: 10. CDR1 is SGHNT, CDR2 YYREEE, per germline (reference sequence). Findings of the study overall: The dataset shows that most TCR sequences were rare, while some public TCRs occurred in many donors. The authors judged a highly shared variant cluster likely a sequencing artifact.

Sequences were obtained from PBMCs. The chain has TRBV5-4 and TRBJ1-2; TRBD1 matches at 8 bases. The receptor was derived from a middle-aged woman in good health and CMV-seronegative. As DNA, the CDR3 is TGTGCCAGCAGACAGGACAGGGTGGAAAGCTATGGCTACACCTTC. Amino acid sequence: CASRQDRVESYGYTF.